This TCR beta chain was captured in a study of beta chain features in type 1 diabetes. Study conclusions and caveats: Whatever favoring of shorter templates PCR might show would apply equally to patients and controls. TCRB CDR3s were moderately but significantly shorter in Type 1 diabetes patients in all four CD4+ subsets.

CD45RO/CCR7/CD25/CD127/CD95/CD27 sorting isolated CD4+ naive, central memory, regulatory and stem cell-like memory cells. The sequenced template was cDNA made from the entire isolated RNA. Sequencing was performed with immunoSEQ multiplex PCR; in TCRdb, only in-frame clones are kept and a portion is missing. The data show fewer than 350,000 clones, over 12% seen once. Regarding this clone: Antigen specificity is unknown.

The CDR3 is made up of 14 amino acids. Germline V gives CDR1 SGHNT, CDR2 YYREEE (reference sequence). The V gene lost 4 bases and the J gene lost 7 bases, with 15 bases spanning the gap. The sample comprised naive CD4+ T cells from blood. The sequence was obtained from a man younger than 35 with type 1 diabetes. V usage is TRBV5-4 and J usage is TRBJ2-1; possibly TRBD2 for D (6 bases). CDR3 sequence (DNA): TGTGCCAGCAGCCGCCCCGGGCGGGGTAATGAGCAGTTCTTC. Protein: CASSRPGRGNEQFF.